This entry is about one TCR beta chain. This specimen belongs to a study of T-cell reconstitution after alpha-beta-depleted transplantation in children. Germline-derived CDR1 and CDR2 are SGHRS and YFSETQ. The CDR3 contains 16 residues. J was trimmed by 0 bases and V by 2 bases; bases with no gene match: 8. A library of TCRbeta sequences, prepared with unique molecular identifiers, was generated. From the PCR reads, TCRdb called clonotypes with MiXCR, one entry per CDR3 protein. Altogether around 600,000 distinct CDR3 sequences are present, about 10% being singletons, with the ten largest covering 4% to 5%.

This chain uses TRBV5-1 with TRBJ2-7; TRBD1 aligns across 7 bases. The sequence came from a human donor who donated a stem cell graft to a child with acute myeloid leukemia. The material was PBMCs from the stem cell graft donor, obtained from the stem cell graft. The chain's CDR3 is CASSFLQGRTSYEQYF. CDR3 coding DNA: TGCGCCAGCAGCTTTCTACAGGGGCGGACCTCCTACGAGCAGTACTTC. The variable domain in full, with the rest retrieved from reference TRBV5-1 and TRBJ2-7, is KAGVTQTPRYLIKTRGQQVTLSCSPISGHRSVSWYQQTPGQGLQFLFEYFSETQRNKGNFPGRFSGRQFSNSRSEMNVSTLELGDSALYLCASSFLQGRTSYEQYFGPGTRLTVT.